Sequencing of this T cell receptor beta chain was carried out in a study of radiotherapy plus CTLA-4 blockade in lung cancer. The CDR3 sequence is 18 residues long. Per the germline V gene, CDR1 is SGHTA and CDR2 is FQGTGA. V shed 1 base and J shed 4 bases, with 19 bases lying between them. General study results and limits: Clones derived from tumor TCRs expanded in blood after radiotherapy plus ipilimumab. Best predicting response, reportedly, were early blood T cell clone dynamics, with interferon-beta.

As to this clone: No antigen is known for it.

CTLA-4 blockade with ipilimumab, together with focal radiation, was given to patients with chemo-refractory metastatic non-small-cell lung cancer. The table came from immunoSEQ multiplex PCR; TCRdb's copy has only in-frame clones and leaves some out. The table records about 54,000 clones, approximately 79% of them present only once. This sequence was found in a human donor with non-small cell lung cancer who had a partial response to radiotherapy plus ipilimumab. The sample in question was peripheral blood, obtained from a patient treated with radiotherapy plus ipilimumab. This rearrangement joins TRBV7-3 to TRBJ2-2; possibly TRBD2 for D (6 bases). CDR3 region: CASSLIHLGGVSTGELFF. The CDR3 DNA is TGTGCCAGCAGCTTAATTCATCTGGGAGGCGTGAGCACCGGGGAGCTGTTTTTT.